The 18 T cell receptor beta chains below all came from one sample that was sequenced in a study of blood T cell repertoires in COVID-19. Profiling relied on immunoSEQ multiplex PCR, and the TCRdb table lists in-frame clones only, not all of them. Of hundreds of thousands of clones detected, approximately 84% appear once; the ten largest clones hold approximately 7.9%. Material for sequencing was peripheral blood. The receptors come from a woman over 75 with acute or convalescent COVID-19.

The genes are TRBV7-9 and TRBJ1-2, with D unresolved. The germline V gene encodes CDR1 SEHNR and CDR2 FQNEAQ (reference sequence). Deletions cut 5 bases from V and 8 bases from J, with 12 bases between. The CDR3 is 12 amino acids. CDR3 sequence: CASSLPPGGYTF. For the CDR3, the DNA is TGTGCCAGCAGCCTTCCCCCGGGGGGCTACACCTTC.

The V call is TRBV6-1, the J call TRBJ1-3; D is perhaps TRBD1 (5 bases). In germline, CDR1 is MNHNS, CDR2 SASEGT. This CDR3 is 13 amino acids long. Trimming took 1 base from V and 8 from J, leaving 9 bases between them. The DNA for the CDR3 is TGTGCCAGCAGTGAAGGGGGCCCGTACACCATATATTTT. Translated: CASSEGGPYTIYF.

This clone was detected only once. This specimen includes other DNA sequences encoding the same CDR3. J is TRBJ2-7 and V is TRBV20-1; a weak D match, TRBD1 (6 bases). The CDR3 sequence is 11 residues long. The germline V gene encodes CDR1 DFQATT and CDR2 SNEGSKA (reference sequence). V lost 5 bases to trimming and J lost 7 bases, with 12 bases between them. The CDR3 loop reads CSAPRRGEQYF. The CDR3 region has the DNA TGCAGTGCTCCCCGCAGGGGAGAGCAGTACTTC.

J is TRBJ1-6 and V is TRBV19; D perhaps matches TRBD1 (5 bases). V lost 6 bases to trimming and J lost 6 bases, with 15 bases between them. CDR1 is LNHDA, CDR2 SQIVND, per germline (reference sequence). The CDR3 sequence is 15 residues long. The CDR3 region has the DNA TGTGCCAGTAGGGAGAACAGGTCCCCTAATTCACCCCTCCACTTT. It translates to CASRENRSPNSPLHF.

In DNA, the CDR3 is TGTGCCAGCAGTGAAGAGGGGCGGATTAATGAAAAACTGTTTTTT. Its protein is CASSEEGRINEKLFF. V is TRBV2 and J is TRBJ1-4; D may be TRBD1 (5 bases). The germline V gene encodes CDR1 SNHLY and CDR2 FYNNEI. V shed 1 base and J shed 4 bases, with 10 bases lying between them. CDR3 size: 15 residues.

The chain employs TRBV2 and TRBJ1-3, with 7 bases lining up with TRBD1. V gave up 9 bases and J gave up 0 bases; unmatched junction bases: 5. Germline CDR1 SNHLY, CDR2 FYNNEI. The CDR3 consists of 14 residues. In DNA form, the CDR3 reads TGTGCCAGTGGACAGGAGAGCTCTGGAAACACCATATATTTT. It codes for CASGQESSGNTIYF.

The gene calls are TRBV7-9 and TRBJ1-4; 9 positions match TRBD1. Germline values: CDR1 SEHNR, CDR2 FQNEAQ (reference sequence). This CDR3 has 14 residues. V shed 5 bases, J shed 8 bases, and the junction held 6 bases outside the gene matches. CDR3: CASSPGQGWEKLFF. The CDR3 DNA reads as TGTGCCAGCAGCCCTGGACAGGGGTGGGAAAAACTGTTTTTT. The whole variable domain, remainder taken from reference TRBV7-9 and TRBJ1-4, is DTGVSQNPRHKITKRGQNVTFRCDPISEHNRLYWYRQTLGQGPEFLTYFQNEAQLEKSRLLSDRFSAERPKGSFSTLEIQRTEQGDSAMYLCASSPGQGWEKLFFGSGTQLSVL.

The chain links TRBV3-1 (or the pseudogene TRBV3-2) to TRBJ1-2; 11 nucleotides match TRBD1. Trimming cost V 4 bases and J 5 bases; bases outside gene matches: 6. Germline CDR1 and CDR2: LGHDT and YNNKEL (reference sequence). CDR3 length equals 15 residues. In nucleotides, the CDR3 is TGTGCCAGCAGCCCCGGGACAGGGGGTAAATATGGCTACACCTTC. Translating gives CASSPGTGGKYGYTF.

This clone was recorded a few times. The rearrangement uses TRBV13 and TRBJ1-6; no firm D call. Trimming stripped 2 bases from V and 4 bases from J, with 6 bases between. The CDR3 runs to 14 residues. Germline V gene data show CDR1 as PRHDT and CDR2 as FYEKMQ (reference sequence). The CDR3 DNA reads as TGTGCCAGCAGCTTACAACAGTATAATTCACCCCTCCACTTT. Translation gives CASSLQQYNSPLHF.

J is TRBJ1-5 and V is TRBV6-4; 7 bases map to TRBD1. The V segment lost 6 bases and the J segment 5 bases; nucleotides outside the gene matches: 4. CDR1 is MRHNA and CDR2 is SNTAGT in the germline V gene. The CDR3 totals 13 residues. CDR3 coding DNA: TGTGCCAGCAGCAACGACAGGGATCAGCCCCAGCATTTT. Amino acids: CASSNDRDQPQHF.

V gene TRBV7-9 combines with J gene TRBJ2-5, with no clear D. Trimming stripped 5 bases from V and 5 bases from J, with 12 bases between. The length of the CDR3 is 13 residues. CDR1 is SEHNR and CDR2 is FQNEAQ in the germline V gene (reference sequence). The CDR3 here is CASSNLPGETQYF. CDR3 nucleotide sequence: TGTGCCAGCAGCAATTTGCCGGGTGAGACCCAGTACTTC.

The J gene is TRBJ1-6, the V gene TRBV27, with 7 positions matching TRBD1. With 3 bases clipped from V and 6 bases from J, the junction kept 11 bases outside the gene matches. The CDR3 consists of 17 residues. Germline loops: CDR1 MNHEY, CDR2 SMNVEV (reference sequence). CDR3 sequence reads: CASSLQIRQGVNSPLHF. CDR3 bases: TGTGCCAGCAGTTTGCAGATCCGACAGGGAGTTAATTCACCCCTCCACTTT.

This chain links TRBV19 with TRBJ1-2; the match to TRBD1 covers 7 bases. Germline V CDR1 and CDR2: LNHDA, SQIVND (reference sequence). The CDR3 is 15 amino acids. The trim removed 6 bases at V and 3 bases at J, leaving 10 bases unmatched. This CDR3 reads CASRETGILDYGYTF. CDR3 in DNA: TGTGCCAGTAGAGAGACAGGGATCTTGGACTATGGCTACACCTTC.

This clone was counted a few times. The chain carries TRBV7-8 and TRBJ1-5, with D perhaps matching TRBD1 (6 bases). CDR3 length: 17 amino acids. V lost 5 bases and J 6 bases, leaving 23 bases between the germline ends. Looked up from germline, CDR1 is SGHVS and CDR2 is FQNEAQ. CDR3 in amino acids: CASSPGRFGGQLQPQHF. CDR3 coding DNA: TGTGCCAGCAGCCCGGGGAGGTTCGGGGGGCAACTTCAGCCCCAGCATTTT.

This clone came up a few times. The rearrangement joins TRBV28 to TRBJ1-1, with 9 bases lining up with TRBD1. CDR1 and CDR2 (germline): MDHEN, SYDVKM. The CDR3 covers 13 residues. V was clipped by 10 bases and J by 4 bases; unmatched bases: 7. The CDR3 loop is CATGTGFGTEAFF. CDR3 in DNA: TGTGCCACGGGGACAGGGTTTGGCACTGAAGCTTTCTTT.

The chain's CDR3 is CASSLVVERSPLHF. For the CDR3, the DNA is TGTGCCAGCAGCTTGGTAGTAGAGCGTTCACCCCTCCACTTT. V is TRBV5-5 and J is TRBJ1-6; unclear D gene. V was cut by 0 bases and J by 9 bases, with 10 bases left in between. The CDR3 consists of 14 residues. Per germline, CDR1 SGHKS and CDR2 YYEKEE (reference sequence).

This CDR3 reads CASISSTLRNQPQHF. The CDR3 DNA is TGCGCCAGCATTTCCTCCACGCTACGCAATCAGCCCCAGCATTTT. This sequence joins TRBV10-1 and TRBJ1-5; D not certain. Per the germline V gene, CDR1 is WNHNN and CDR2 is SYGVQD (reference sequence). Trimming left V 7 bases short and J 2 bases short, with 15 bases between. CDR3 length: 15 residues.

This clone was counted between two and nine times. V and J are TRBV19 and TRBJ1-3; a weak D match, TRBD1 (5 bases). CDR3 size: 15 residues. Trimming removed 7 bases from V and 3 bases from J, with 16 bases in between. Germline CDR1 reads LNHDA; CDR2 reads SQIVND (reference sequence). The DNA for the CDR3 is TGTGCCAGTACCCCTCCGGGGGGGGTTGGAAACACCATATATTTT. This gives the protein CASTPPGGVGNTIYF.